The following is a T cell receptor (beta chain) sequence with its context. What it recognizes is unknown. This entry comes from a study of T cell responses to AZD1222 COVID-19 vaccine. General study points: Sampled repertoires all dated from after the peak T cell response. At study baseline, merely a handful of AZD1222 recipients were seropositive. With two AZD1222 doses given, Spike-specific TCR breadth and depth both rose. There were mostly white British donors and more females than males, and clonal diversity was possibly underestimated.

There are 17 residues in the CDR3. The V end lost 5 bases, the J end lost 1 base, and 18 bases lay between the germline ends. Germline CDR1 reads LNHDA; CDR2 reads SQIVND (reference sequence). The assay was immunoSEQ multiplex PCR, and TCRdb's table has in-frame clones only and misses some. The table shows 150,000 to 200,000 clones, with approximately 90% occurring only once. The sequence derives from an adult in good health. The specimen comprised peripheral blood, sampled on day 0 of AZD1222 vaccination. The chain uses TRBV19 and TRBJ1-5; unclear D gene. The CDR3 bases are TGTGCCAGTAGTCTCGGACGGTCACGAGAGAGCAATCAGCCCCAGCATTTT. It encodes CASSLGRSRESNQPQHF.